The 31 T cell receptor beta chains below were found in one sample sequenced in a study of blood T cell repertoires in COVID-19. Only in-frame clones appear in the TCRdb table, and some are missing; sequencing was by immunoSEQ multiplex PCR. The data contain about 110,000 clones, less than 85% of them singletons. Sequences were obtained from peripheral blood. Receptors originate from a woman aged 55-69 years with acute or convalescent COVID-19.

This rearrangement joins TRBV3-1 (or the pseudogene TRBV3-2) to TRBJ1-1; no clear D. This CDR3 has 14 residues. CDR1 and CDR2 from the germline V gene are LGHDT and YNNKEL (reference sequence). Trimming cost V 1 base and J 7 bases, with 13 bases left between them. The CDR3 DNA reads TGTGCCAGCAGCCAAGGCGGCTCGGGGAGTGAAGCTTTCTTT. The encoded protein is CASSQGGSGSEAFF.

This chain connects TRBV7-2 to TRBJ2-3; 8 bases align to TRBD2. Germline loops: CDR1 SGHTA, CDR2 FQGNSA. With 5 bases clipped from V and 6 bases from J, the junction kept 4 bases outside the gene matches. The CDR3 is 13 residues long. CDR3 in DNA: TGTGCCAGCAGCGGGATAGCGGGGGATACGCAGTATTTT. Residues: CASSGIAGDTQYF.

The gene calls are TRBV28 and TRBJ1-2; tentative D call: TRBD1 (6 bases). The CDR3 runs to 13 residues. The V end was cut by 6 bases, the J end by 7 bases, with 15 bases between. Germline V gene lookup returns CDR1 MDHEN and CDR2 SYDVKM. The DNA for the CDR3 is TGTGCCAGCAGCCAAACAGGGTTCCGTGGCTACACCTTC. It translates to CASSQTGFRGYTF.

V and J are TRBV29-1 and TRBJ1-4, with TRBD1 as a possible D gene (6 bases). The germline V gene encodes CDR1 SQVTM and CDR2 ANQGSEA. The CDR3 is 12 residues long. V was pared by 4 bases and J by 4 bases, with 7 bases between. CDR3 sequence (DNA): TGCAGCGTTGCAGGGGATAATGAAAAACTGTTTTTT. Protein product: CSVAGDNEKLFF.

The rearrangement uses TRBV5-4 and TRBJ2-1, with TRBD2 matching over 8 bases. Germline CDR1 SGHNT, CDR2 YYREEE (reference sequence). V trimming: 5 bases; J trimming: 9 bases; junction bases outside the gene matches: 16. CDR3 length: 16 residues. CDR3: CASRLWISGESGEQFF. CDR3 nucleotide sequence: TGTGCCAGCAGACTCTGGATTAGCGGGGAGTCGGGTGAGCAGTTCTTC.

This chain uses TRBV7-9 with TRBJ2-5, with D perhaps TRBD2 (5 bases). The germline V and J ends were trimmed by 5 bases and 4 bases, with 14 bases remaining between them. Germline V CDR1 and CDR2: SEHNR, FQNEAQ (reference sequence). CDR3 size: 14 residues. The CDR3 nucleotides are TGTGCCAGCAGCCCCCGGACTCTCCCAGAGACCCAGTACTTC. Translating it yields CASSPRTLPETQYF.

The chain recombines TRBV27 with TRBJ1-5; a possible D gene is TRBD1 (6 bases). CDR1 MNHEY and CDR2 SMNVEV come from the germline V gene (reference sequence). V was cut by 2 bases and J by 6 bases, with 11 bases left in between. This CDR3 has 14 amino acids. The CDR3 loop reads CASSLEGEGQPQHF. Written as DNA, the CDR3 is TGTGCCAGCAGTTTAGAGGGGGAAGGTCAGCCCCAGCATTTT.

This chain connects TRBV7-9 to TRBJ2-4; D gene ambiguous. Per germline, CDR1 SEHNR and CDR2 FQNEAQ (reference sequence). The CDR3 sequence is 12 residues long. With 5 bases removed from V and 9 bases from J, the gap between germline ends came to 11 bases. The CDR3 DNA reads TGTGCCAGCAGCCTACCCACGGGCATTCAGTACTTC. Translated, it gives CASSLPTGIQYF.

This chain connects TRBV4-1 to TRBJ2-1; maybe TRBD2 (5 bases). This CDR3 has 13 residues. The V and J ends lost 0 bases and 7 bases respectively, with 7 bases between them. Germline V gene data show CDR1 as MGHRA and CDR2 as YSYEKL. CDR3 coding DNA: TGCGCCAGCAGCCAAGAAACGGGAAATGAGCAGTTCTTC. This sequence encodes CASSQETGNEQFF.

The V gene is TRBV4-2, the J gene TRBJ1-2, with 10 bases aligning to TRBD1. The ends lost 0 bases at V and 2 bases at J; junction bases unmatched: 12. The CDR3 is 19 amino acids. Looked up from germline, CDR1 is LGHNA and CDR2 is YNFKEQ. CDR3 nucleotides: TGTGCCAGCAGCCAAGAATCAGGGACAGGGGATGGTCGGAACTATGGCTACACCTTC. Residues: CASSQESGTGDGRNYGYTF.

The chain has TRBV27 and TRBJ2-7, with D perhaps TRBD1 (6 bases). Germline values: CDR1 MNHEY, CDR2 SMNVEV (reference sequence). Trimming took off 8 bases at V and 1 base at J, with 12 bases between the two ends. This CDR3 contains 13 residues. DNA for the CDR3: TGTGCCAGCCAACTAACAGGGTCCTACGAGCAGTACTTC. This encodes CASQLTGSYEQYF.

V usage is TRBV7-3 and J usage is TRBJ2-2; D unresolved. The germline V gene encodes CDR1 SGHTA and CDR2 FQGTGA. The CDR3 loop spans 14 amino acids. Deletions cut 3 bases from V and 4 bases from J, with 9 bases between. CDR3 sequence: CASSFDTSTGELFF. Written as DNA, the CDR3 is TGTGCCAGCAGCTTTGACACCAGCACCGGGGAGCTGTTTTTT. Full variable domain (rest looked up from reference TRBV7-3 and TRBJ2-2): GAGVSQTPSNKVTEKGKYVELRCDPISGHTALYWYRQSLGQGPEFLIYFQGTGAADDSGLPNDRFFAVRPEGSVSTLKIQRTERGDSAVYLCASSFDTSTGELFFGEGSRLTVL.

This rearrangement joins TRBV6-1 to TRBJ2-5; 12 bases agree with TRBD2. The ends lost 1 base at V and 1 base at J; junction bases unmatched: 7. The CDR3 totals 18 residues. CDR1 and CDR2 from the germline V gene are MNHNS and SASEGT. The CDR3 DNA follows: TGTGCCAGCAGTGAAGAGCCTAGCGGGGGGGCCCCCCAAGAGACCCAGTACTTC. This codes for CASSEEPSGGAPQETQYF.

This chain uses TRBV28 with TRBJ2-1; 8 nucleotides agree with TRBD1. Germline-derived CDR1 and CDR2 are MDHEN and SYDVKM. The CDR3 spans 15 residues. V was pared by 8 bases and J by 4 bases, with 10 bases of the junction left unmatched. In DNA, the CDR3 is TGTGCCAGCTGGCGAACCGGGACAGGTTACAATGAGCAGTTCTTC. Protein product: CASWRTGTGYNEQFF.

CDR3 bases: TGTGCCAGCAGCTTAGAACAGGGCAGGACTGAAGCTTTCTTT. It is translated as CASSLEQGRTEAFF. The chain combines TRBV7-8 with TRBJ1-1, with D perhaps matching TRBD1 (6 bases). The CDR3 has 14 amino acids. Trimming stripped 1 base from V and 5 bases from J, with 11 bases between. Germline V gene lookup returns CDR1 SGHVS and CDR2 FQNEAQ.

The genes are TRBV5-8 and TRBJ2-4, with D hard to call. CDR1 and CDR2 from the germline V gene are SGHTS and YDEGEE. CDR3 size: 15 residues. Trimming took off 4 bases at V and 1 base at J, with 12 bases between the two ends. The CDR3 loop reads CASSVGVVAKNIQYF. As DNA, the CDR3 is TGTGCCAGCAGCGTCGGTGTTGTCGCCAAAAACATTCAGTACTTC.

This clone showed up just a few times. J is TRBJ2-1 and V is TRBV5-6; D ambiguous. CDR1 and CDR2 (germline): SGHDT, YYEEEE. The V and J ends lost 3 bases and 6 bases respectively, with 7 bases between them. CDR3 length: 12 residues. The CDR3 nucleotides are TGTGCCAGCAGCTCCTATGCCAATGAGCAGTTCTTC. It codes for CASSSYANEQFF.

This chain connects TRBV6-5 to TRBJ1-1, with a tentative D call TRBD1 (6 bases). Germline CDR1 reads MNHEY; CDR2 reads SVGAGI. V lost 8 bases to trimming and J lost 3 bases, with 16 bases between them. This CDR3 region has 14 residues. The CDR3 DNA follows: TGTGCCAGCCCAGGGGTTAGCGGGGACACTGAAGCTTTCTTT. Protein product: CASPGVSGDTEAFF.

This rearrangement joins TRBV18 to TRBJ2-7; TRBD2 might be the D (5 bases). This CDR3 comprises 14 residues. The germline V gene encodes CDR1 KGHSH and CDR2 LQKENI. V was cut by 6 bases and J by 3 bases, with 15 bases left in between. The CDR3 sequence: CASSPAAADYEQYF. The CDR3 DNA follows: TGTGCCAGCTCCCCGGCAGCGGCGGACTACGAGCAGTACTTC.

This chain links TRBV28 with TRBJ1-6; D not certain. CDR1 and CDR2 (germline): MDHEN, SYDVKM. The CDR3 is 18 amino acids. Trimming stripped 6 bases from V and 7 bases from J, with 25 bases between. The CDR3 loop is CASRSSFIWELENSPLHF. For the CDR3, the DNA is TGTGCCAGCAGATCATCATTTATATGGGAGCTTGAGAATTCACCCCTCCACTTT.

The chain couples TRBV28 to TRBJ1-2, with 10 bases matching TRBD1. In germline, CDR1 is MDHEN, CDR2 SYDVKM. This CDR3 is 15 amino acids long. Trimming cost V 5 bases and J 6 bases; bases outside gene matches: 9. DNA of the CDR3: TGTGCCAGCAGTGGGCCGGGACAGGGGATCAATGGCTACACCTTC. Protein product: CASSGPGQGINGYTF.

The chain carries TRBV24-1 and TRBJ2-7; weak D call: TRBD1 (6 bases). Between the trimmed V and J ends, which lost 6 bases and 1 base, there was a span of 12 bases. The CDR3 has 14 amino acids. Germline-derived CDR1 and CDR2 are KGHDR and SFDVKD. Written as DNA, the CDR3 is TGTGCCACCAGTACAGGGAAAGGGTCCTACGAGCAGTACTTC. Translating gives CATSTGKGSYEQYF.

The chain employs TRBV15 and TRBJ1-1, with 7 bases identical to TRBD1. This CDR3 region has 15 residues. The V gene end was trimmed by 1 base and the J gene end by 1 base; junction bases not matched to a gene: 3. CDR1 LNHNV and CDR2 YYDKDF come from the germline V gene (reference sequence). This CDR3 reads CATSRGTGWNTEAFF. For the CDR3, the DNA is TGTGCCACCAGCAGAGGGACAGGTTGGAACACTGAAGCTTTCTTT.

This clone was found a few times. The chain employs TRBV2 and TRBJ1-1; D is unclear. The V and J ends lost 5 bases and 5 bases respectively, with 9 bases between them. Germline CDR1 and CDR2: SNHLY and FYNNEI. CDR3 length: 12 amino acids. The CDR3 is CASSLTGTEAFF. As DNA, the CDR3 is TGTGCCAGCAGTCTAACGGGGACTGAAGCTTTCTTT.

In its sample, this clone was seen once. The chain links TRBV6-6 to TRBJ1-2; tentatively, D is TRBD1 (5 bases). Trimming shortened V by 5 bases and J by 4 bases, and 8 bases separated the two germline ends. The germline V gene encodes CDR1 MNHNY and CDR2 SVGAGI (reference sequence). This CDR3 comprises 12 residues. The CDR3: CASSPDSYGYTF. In DNA, the CDR3 is TGTGCCAGCAGTCCCGACAGCTATGGCTACACCTTC.

V is TRBV20-1 and J is TRBJ1-5, with D tentatively TRBD1 (5 bases). With 4 bases removed from V and 0 bases from J, the gap between germline ends came to 7 bases. The germline V gene has CDR1 DFQATT and CDR2 SNEGSKA (reference sequence). This CDR3 contains 13 residues. The CDR3 DNA reads as TGCAGTGCTATTGACAGTAGCAATCAGCCCCAGCATTTT. This encodes CSAIDSSNQPQHF.

This clone was detected only a few times. The V and J genes are TRBV5-1 and TRBJ1-2, with a weak D call TRBD1 (5 bases). CDR1 is SGHRS and CDR2 is YFSETQ in the germline V gene. The CDR3 totals 13 residues. The V end was cut by 7 bases, the J end by 3 bases, with 13 bases between. The CDR3 DNA reads TGCGCCAGCCCTTTAGAGACAGACTATGGCTACACCTTC. Its translation: CASPLETDYGYTF.

This clone was picked up one time. The gene calls are TRBV12-5 and TRBJ2-1, with D perhaps matching TRBD1 (5 bases). V shed 6 bases and J shed 9 bases, with 24 bases lying between them. The CDR3 consists of 16 residues. The germline gives CDR1 LGHNT, CDR2 FRNRAP. CDR3 sequence (DNA): TGTGCTAGTGGCCCGGGTCAGCCAGGGTATAACGGTGAGCAGTTCTTC. It translates to CASGPGQPGYNGEQFF.

The rearrangement uses TRBV5-5 and TRBJ1-1, with D possibly matching TRBD1 (6 bases). Trimming removed 1 base at V and 1 base at J, with 11 bases between. Germline assignment: CDR1 SGHKS and CDR2 YYEKEE (reference sequence). The CDR3 contains 15 residues. The CDR3, as DNA: TGTGCCAGCAGCTTGTCTATAGGGGGGAACACTGAAGCTTTCTTT. Residues: CASSLSIGGNTEAFF.

V and J are TRBV7-9 and TRBJ1-4; 7 nucleotides line up with TRBD1. Unmatched junction bases numbered 19, after V lost 4 bases and J lost 5 bases. Germline CDR1 reads SEHNR; CDR2 reads FQNEAQ (reference sequence). CDR3 size: 19 residues. CDR3 region: CASSSINRGDPLGNEKLFF. DNA for the CDR3: TGTGCCAGCAGCTCAATTAACAGGGGCGACCCCCTGGGGAATGAAAAACTGTTTTTT.

V gene TRBV5-1 combines with J gene TRBJ2-1, with D unresolved. V was cut by 0 bases and J by 1 base, with 11 bases left in between. This CDR3 has 16 amino acids. In germline, CDR1 is SGHRS, CDR2 YFSETQ. CDR3 in DNA: TGCGCCAGCAGCTTGGCCCTAACCCCTTCCTACAATGAGCAGTTCTTC. Translated, it gives CASSLALTPSYNEQFF. Drawing the rest from reference TRBV5-1 and TRBJ2-1, the complete variable domain is KAGVTQTPRYLIKTRGQQVTLSCSPISGHRSVSWYQQTPGQGLQFLFEYFSETQRNKGNFPGRFSGRQFSNSRSEMNVSTLELGDSALYLCASSLALTPSYNEQFFGPGTRLTVL.